A selection of T cell receptor beta chains follows, all from one sample in a study of beta chain features in type 1 diabetes. Sequenced by immunoSEQ multiplex PCR; TCRdb stores in-frame clones only, minus some. The sample lists about 220,000 clones, about a tenth occurring once. Input material: central memory CD4+ T cells from blood. These receptors were obtained from a young man in good health. The CDR3 runs from the conserved cysteine through the conserved F or W. The D gene is left open where the match is weak. Clone size is shown for a subset of rows, as once, few, many or a class of expanded clone.

V gene: TRBV27
clone size: .
J gene: TRBJ2-3
D gene: .
CDR3 protein: CASRKTTDTQYF
CDR3 DNA: TGTGCCAGCAGGAAAACCACAGATACGCAGTATTTT

V gene: TRBV6-1
clone size: .
J gene: TRBJ1-2
D gene: .
CDR3 protein: CASSENGNYGYTF
CDR3 DNA: TGTGCCAGCAGTGAAAACGGTAACTATGGCTACACCTTC

V gene: TRBV5-4
clone size: .
J gene: TRBJ2-1
D gene: .
CDR3 protein: CASRLDRLDSYNEQFF
CDR3 DNA: TGTGCCAGCAGATTAGACAGGTTGGACTCCTACAATGAGCAGTTCTTC

V gene: TRBV5-1
clone size: few
J gene: TRBJ2-3
D gene: .
CDR3 protein: CASSTDSTDTQYF
CDR3 DNA: TGCGCCAGCAGCACGGACTCCACAGATACGCAGTATTTT

V gene: TRBV25-1
clone size: .
J gene: TRBJ1-3
D gene: .
CDR3 protein: CASSGSAGNTIYF
CDR3 DNA: TGTGCCAGCAGTGGCTCGGCTGGAAACACCATATATTTT

V gene: TRBV7-3
clone size: .
J gene: TRBJ1-1
D gene: .
CDR3 protein: CASSPTRDTLNTEAFF
CDR3 DNA: TGTGCCAGCAGCCCGACAAGGGACACCTTGAACACTGAAGCTTTCTTT

V gene: TRBV5-1
clone size: .
J gene: TRBJ2-7
D gene: TRBD2
CDR3 protein: CASSSSGRGSYEQYF
CDR3 DNA: TGCGCCAGCAGCTCAAGCGGGAGGGGTTCCTACGAGCAGTACTTC

V gene: TRBV11-2
clone size: few
J gene: TRBJ2-1
D gene: TRBD1
CDR3 protein: CASTRTGGTVPYNEQFF
CDR3 DNA: TGTGCCAGCACCCGGACAGGGGGGACAGTACCCTACAATGAGCAGTTCTTC

V gene: TRBV5-6
clone size: .
J gene: TRBJ1-2
D gene: .
CDR3 protein: CASSEEDYGYTF
CDR3 DNA: TGTGCCAGCAGCGAGGAGGACTATGGCTACACCTTC

V gene: TRBV7-3
clone size: .
J gene: TRBJ2-1
D gene: TRBD2
CDR3 protein: CASSPRGGSYNEQFF
CDR3 DNA: TGTGCCAGCAGCCCGCGCGGGGGCTCCTACAATGAGCAGTTCTTC

V gene: TRBV5-4
clone size: few
J gene: TRBJ2-3
D gene: TRBD2
CDR3 protein: CASSLGLAGSTDTQYF
CDR3 DNA: TGTGCCAGCAGCTTGGGGCTAGCGGGGAGCACAGATACGCAGTATTTT

V gene: TRBV6-5
clone size: few
J gene: TRBJ2-3
D gene: .
CDR3 protein: CASSWADTQYF
CDR3 DNA: TGTGCCAGCAGTTGGGCAGATACGCAGTATTTT

V gene: TRBV21-1
clone size: .
J gene: TRBJ2-1
D gene: .
CDR3 protein: CASSQLAGRYNEQFF
CDR3 DNA: TGTGCCAGCAGCCAACTAGCGGGACGGTACAATGAGCAGTTCTTC

V gene: TRBV5-6
clone size: .
J gene: TRBJ2-6
D gene: .
CDR3 protein: CASSLQGTGANVLTF
CDR3 DNA: TGTGCCAGCAGCTTACAGGGAACTGGGGCCAACGTCCTGACTTTC

V gene: TRBV15
clone size: .
J gene: TRBJ2-3
D gene: .
CDR3 protein: CATSRDGGLGTDTQYF
CDR3 DNA: TGTGCCACCAGCAGAGACGGGGGGCTGGGCACAGATACGCAGTATTTT

V gene: TRBV1
clone size: .
J gene: TRBJ1-3
D gene: .
CDR3 protein: CTSSQQNRVGNTIYF
CDR3 DNA: TGCACCAGCAGCCAACAGAACAGGGTTGGAAACACCATATATTTT

V gene: TRBV7-2
clone size: .
J gene: TRBJ2-7
D gene: TRBD2
CDR3 protein: CASSFASGPSYEQYF
CDR3 DNA: TGTGCCAGCAGTTTCGCTAGCGGGCCATCCTACGAGCAGTACTTC

V gene: TRBV5-1
clone size: few
J gene: TRBJ2-7
D gene: .
CDR3 protein: CASSLVAGYEQYF
CDR3 DNA: TGCGCCAGCAGCTTGGTGGCCGGCTACGAGCAGTACTTC

V gene: TRBV5-1
clone size: many
J gene: TRBJ2-3
D gene: .
CDR3 protein: CASSLSGTSTDTQYF
CDR3 DNA: TGCGCCAGCAGCTTGAGCGGAACTAGCACAGATACGCAGTATTTT

V gene: TRBV7-2
clone size: .
J gene: TRBJ2-3
D gene: TRBD2
CDR3 protein: CASSRTSGRANTQYF
CDR3 DNA: TGTGCCAGCAGCAGGACTAGCGGGAGGGCCAATACGCAGTATTTT

V gene: TRBV30
clone size: .
J gene: TRBJ1-3
D gene: TRBD1
CDR3 protein: CAWSVPFQGANTIYF
CDR3 DNA: TGTGCCTGGAGTGTACCCTTCCAGGGGGCAAACACCATATATTTT

V gene: TRBV30
clone size: .
J gene: TRBJ2-7
D gene: TRBD1
CDR3 protein: CAWSPGQGTYEQYF
CDR3 DNA: TGTGCCTGGTCGCCGGGACAGGGAACCTACGAGCAGTACTTC

V gene: TRBV9
clone size: .
J gene: TRBJ1-2
D gene: .
CDR3 protein: CASSKANPYGYTF
CDR3 DNA: TGTGCCAGCAGCAAAGCGAATCCTTATGGCTACACCTTC

V gene: TRBV30
clone size: .
J gene: TRBJ1-5
D gene: .
CDR3 protein: CAWSEQTGNQPQHF
CDR3 DNA: TGTGCCTGGAGTGAGCAGACAGGCAATCAGCCCCAGCATTTT

V gene: TRBV29-1
clone size: .
J gene: TRBJ2-7
D gene: .
CDR3 protein: CSDEAPPGNEQYF
CDR3 DNA: TGCAGCGATGAAGCGCCCCCAGGGAACGAGCAGTACTTC

V gene: TRBV4-2
clone size: few
J gene: TRBJ2-1
D gene: TRBD1
CDR3 protein: CASSLGGHNEQFF
CDR3 DNA: TGTGCCAGCAGCCTAGGGGGCCACAATGAGCAGTTCTTC

V gene: TRBV7-2
clone size: few
J gene: TRBJ2-3
D gene: .
CDR3 protein: CASSFIQGSGFTDTQYF
CDR3 DNA: TGTGCCAGCAGCTTCATTCAGGGAAGTGGGTTTACAGATACGCAGTATTTT

V gene: TRBV4-3
clone size: .
J gene: TRBJ2-7
D gene: .
CDR3 protein: CASSQELRREQYF
CDR3 DNA: TGCGCCAGCAGCCAAGAATTGCGCCGCGAGCAGTACTTC

V gene: TRBV5-1
clone size: .
J gene: TRBJ2-3
D gene: .
CDR3 protein: CASSLEPGVDTQYF
CDR3 DNA: TGCGCCAGCAGCTTGGAGCCAGGGGTAGATACGCAGTATTTT

V gene: TRBV18
clone size: many
J gene: TRBJ2-7
D gene: TRBD1
CDR3 protein: CASSPGQGFEQYF
CDR3 DNA: TGTGCCAGCTCACCGGGACAGGGCTTCGAGCAGTACTTC

V gene: TRBV6-1
clone size: .
J gene: TRBJ1-5
D gene: .
CDR3 protein: CASSEVSNQPQHF
CDR3 DNA: TGTGCCAGCAGTGAGGTTAGCAATCAGCCCCAGCATTTT

V gene: TRBV2
clone size: many
J gene: TRBJ2-1
D gene: .
CDR3 protein: CASPGPRGDRQFF
CDR3 DNA: TGTGCCAGCCCGGGACCTCGCGGGGATAGGCAGTTCTTC

V gene: TRBV4-1
clone size: .
J gene: TRBJ1-5
D gene: TRBD1
CDR3 protein: CASSLDRDNQPQHF
CDR3 DNA: TGCGCCAGCAGCCTCGACAGGGACAATCAGCCCCAGCATTTT